This TCR beta chain was observed in a study of cytomegalovirus exposure and HLA in healthy donors. Points on this clone: As yet, its antigen is unknown.

CDR1 SGDLS and CDR2 YYNGEE come from the germline V gene. The CDR3 extends over 13 amino acids. The ends were cut back, 1 base at V and 1 base at J, with 5 bases in the middle. The PCR was carried out with 60 Vbeta primers and 13 Jbeta primers. Assay used: immunoSEQ multiplex PCR; TCRdb lists only in-frame clones, some missing. The sample has under 200,000 clones, more than 75% seen once. Whole-study results and caveats: In a later analysis, several top co-occurrence clusters appeared linked to parvovirus B19, influenza, CMV and Epstein-Barr virus.

The sequence was obtained from a woman aged 25 to 45 in good health and CMV-seropositive. Sequencing was carried out using PBMCs. The V gene is TRBV9, the J gene TRBJ1-1; D uncertain. In DNA, the CDR3 is TGTGCCAGCAGCGTAAACTGGAACACTGAAGCTTTCTTT. It translates to CASSVNWNTEAFF.